These T cell receptor beta chains were read from a single sample in a study of blood T cells in healthy people across ages. MiXCR was run by TCRdb on the 5' RACE reads, yielding one entry per CDR3 protein. The sample has about 780,000 distinct CDR3 sequences, around half seen once. Specimen: blood. These receptors originate from a man older than 75 in good health. The CDR3 runs from the conserved cysteine through the conserved F or W. A D gene is named only where the DNA matches it firmly. Clone size is not always given. Where it is, it says once, few, many or a class for expanded clones.

d_call	clone_size	v_call	j_call	cdr3_aa	cdr3_nt
-	once	TRBV7-3	TRBJ2-5	CASSLGIVRRETQYF	TGTGCCAGCAGCTTAGGGATCGTAAGGCGAGAGACCCAGTACTTC
-	-	TRBV7-8	TRBJ1-2	CASSLQGGNYGYTF	TGTGCCAGCAGCTTGCAGGGTGGGAACTATGGCTACACCTTC
TRBD2	-	TRBV29-1	TRBJ2-5	CSVTRLAAQKTQYF	TGCAGCGTAACCCGACTAGCGGCTCAGAAGACCCAGTACTTC
-	-	TRBV7-9	TRBJ2-5	CAGSLESEQYF	TGTGCCGGCAGCCTAGAAAGTGAGCAGTACTTC
TRBD1	-	TRBV2	TRBJ1-1	CASSFGQGSTEAFF	TGTGCCAGCAGTTTCGGACAGGGGAGCACTGAAGCTTTCTTT
-	few	TRBV4-2	TRBJ2-3	CASSRGPGLPAADTQYF	TGTGCCAGCAGCCGTGGACCGGGGCTCCCTGCCGCAGATACGCAGTATTTT
-	many	TRBV7-9	TRBJ2-1	CASSLEVSYNEQFF	TGTGCCAGCAGCCTAGAGGTTTCCTACAATGAGCAGTTCTTC
TRBD1	few	TRBV18	TRBJ2-1	CASSGAGTGGNEQFF	TGTGCCAGCTCCGGAGCCGGGACAGGGGGAAATGAGCAGTTCTTC
-	-	TRBV5-1	TRBJ1-1	CASSLGVMNTEAFF	TGCGCCAGCAGCTTGGGAGTAATGAACACTGAAGCTTTCTTT
TRBD2	-	TRBV5-1	TRBJ2-1	CASSFWAGDNYNEQFF	TGCGCCAGCAGCTTTTGGGCGGGGGATAACTACAATGAGCAGTTCTTC
TRBD1	-	TRBV2	TRBJ2-7	CASLEAGQGYEQYF	TGTGCCAGCCTTGAGGCGGGACAGGGATACGAGCAGTACTTC
-	-	TRBV3-1	TRBJ1-2	CASSGKGRGTNYGYTF	TGTGCCAGCAGCGGCAAGGGGAGGGGAACTAACTATGGCTACACCTTC
-	-	TRBV3-1	TRBJ2-7	CASSQGTPNPLYEQYF	TGTGCCAGCAGCCAGGGGACACCAAATCCTCTCTACGAGCAGTACTTC
-	-	TRBV14	TRBJ2-5	CASSQLLQETQYF	TGTGCCAGCAGCCAACTTTTGCAAGAGACCCAGTACTTC
-	once	TRBV10-3	TRBJ2-3	CAISDGGTTDTQYF	TGTGCCATCAGTGATGGAGGGACCACAGATACGCAGTATTTT
-	once	TRBV5-6	TRBJ2-1	CASSLGGTSSYNERFF	TGTGCCAGCAGCTTGGGGGGGACGAGCTCCTACAATGAGCGGTTCTTC
TRBD2	-	TRBV20-1	TRBJ2-7	CSASGAGGPMIEQYF	TGCAGTGCTAGCGGGGCGGGAGGGCCTATGATTGAGCAGTACTTC
TRBD2	few	TRBV7-2	TRBJ2-7	CASSSMKAGGPHEQYF	TGTGCCAGCAGCAGTATGAAAGCGGGAGGGCCCCACGAGCAGTACTTC
-	many	TRBV13	TRBJ2-3	CASSPRAITDTQYF	TGTGCCAGCAGCCCAAGGGCCATCACAGATACGCAGTATTTT
-	many	TRBV9	TRBJ1-2	CASSVQGDLHYGYTF	TGTGCCAGCAGCGTGCAAGGGGACCTCCACTATGGCTACACCTTC
TRBD2	few	TRBV12-3/TRBV12-4	TRBJ2-2	CASTRRLAGPGELFF	TGTGCCAGCACTCGGCGGCTAGCGGGGCCCGGGGAGCTGTTTTTT
-	-	TRBV10-3	TRBJ2-7	CAISDEPARYEQYF	TGTGCCATCAGTGACGAGCCAGCGCGCTACGAGCAGTACTTC
TRBD1	-	TRBV19	TRBJ1-5	CASSIAGTGLGGYSNQPQHF	TGTGCCAGTAGTATCGCTGGGACAGGGTTGGGGGGTTATAGCAATCAGCCCCAGCATTTT
-	-	TRBV9	TRBJ1-5	CASSEGGLYQPQHF	TGTGCCAGCAGCGAGGGGGGGTTATATCAGCCCCAGCATTTT
TRBD1	-	TRBV9	TRBJ2-7	CASSVAQGASDEQYF	TGTGCCAGCAGCGTAGCCCAGGGGGCGTCTGACGAGCAGTACTTC
-	once	TRBV11-1	TRBJ2-7	CASSRRGNRWEQYF	TGTGCCAGCAGCCGAAGAGGGAATCGGTGGGAGCAGTACTTC
-	-	TRBV5-1	TRBJ2-7	CASSLAGQANEQYF	TGCGCCAGCAGCTTGGCCGGGCAGGCCAATGAGCAGTACTTC
TRBD2	-	TRBV20-1	TRBJ2-3	CSARGPIPSGLSTDTQYF	TGCAGTGCTAGAGGCCCGATCCCTAGCGGCCTCAGCACAGATACGCAGTATTTT
TRBD2	-	TRBV3-1	TRBJ2-3	CASSKGTSGRPGTDTQYF	TGTGCCAGCAGCAAGGGGACTAGCGGGAGGCCCGGCACAGATACGCAGTATTTT
TRBD2	few	TRBV20-1	TRBJ2-1	CSAGSGRVIDEQFF	TGCAGTGCTGGGAGCGGGAGGGTTATCGATGAGCAGTTCTTC
TRBD2	many	TRBV7-2	TRBJ2-1	CASSRPGGPGYEQFF	TGTGCCAGCAGCCGGCCGGGAGGGCCTGGTTATGAGCAGTTCTTC
-	few	TRBV29-1	TRBJ1-2	CSVDSGGTNYGYTF	TGCAGCGTTGATTCGGGGGGCACTAACTATGGCTACACCTTC
-	-	TRBV9	TRBJ2-2	CASSVAWMNTGELFF	TGTGCCAGCAGCGTAGCCTGGATGAACACCGGGGAGCTGTTTTTT
-	-	TRBV6-6	TRBJ2-3	CASCPPASDTQYF	TGTGCCAGCTGCCCACCCGCGTCAGATACGCAGTATTTT
-	-	TRBV7-3	TRBJ2-1	CASSLMGRASSYNEQFF	TGTGCCAGCAGCTTAATGGGGCGGGCCAGCTCCTACAATGAGCAGTTCTTC
TRBD2	many	TRBV5-1	TRBJ2-1	CASSLVSSGIPVAEQFF	TGCGCCAGCAGCTTGGTTTCTAGCGGGATTCCGGTTGCTGAGCAGTTCTTC
-	few	TRBV7-3	TRBJ2-5	CASSLTGGGKETQYF	TGTGCCAGCAGCTTAACGGGAGGAGGGAAAGAGACCCAGTACTTC
-	-	TRBV27	TRBJ2-1	CAAGARDWASGEQFF	TGTGCCGCCGGTGCCCGGGACTGGGCCAGTGGTGAGCAGTTCTTC
TRBD1	-	TRBV7-9	TRBJ2-7	CASSLATGISVEQYF	TGTGCCAGCAGCTTAGCGACAGGGATTTCGGTCGAGCAGTACTTC
TRBD2	once	TRBV30	TRBJ2-5	CAWSPVREGRELETQYF	TGTGCCTGGAGTCCCGTCCGTGAGGGGCGGGAGTTGGAGACCCAGTACTTC